Shown below are 3 T cell receptor beta chains from a single sample sequenced in a study of T cell repertoires in cytomegalovirus infection. One entry per CDR3 protein results from TCRdb running MiXCR on the reads. The repertoire consists of about 190,000 distinct CDR3 sequences, with approximately 30% occurring once and the leading ten covering about 31%. The specimen sequenced was PBMCs. The receptors derive from a human donor in good health (CMV status not recorded). Some clones in this sample may be carry-over from other donors' samples.

This chain links TRBV20-1 with TRBJ2-1, with 9 bases fitting TRBD1. The J segment lost 7 bases and the V segment lost 0 bases, leaving 10 bases of the junction unmatched. The CDR3 extends over 16 amino acids. CDR1 DFQATT and CDR2 SNEGSKA come from the germline V gene (reference sequence). DNA for the CDR3: TGCAGTGCTAGAGAGAGACGGGACAGGGTGGGTAATGAGCAGTTCTTC. Amino acid sequence: CSARERRDRVGNEQFF.

This clonotype has just a few counts. The chain combines TRBV11-2 with TRBJ1-3, with D possibly matching TRBD1 (6 bases). The length of the CDR3 is 14 residues. The V end was cut by 6 bases, the J end by 1 base, with 10 bases between. CDR1 is SGHAT, CDR2 FQNNGV, per germline. The CDR3, as DNA: TGTGCCAGCAGAACAGGGATTTCTGGAAACACCATATATTTT. Translation gives CASRTGISGNTIYF.

This clonotype was counted only a few times. The V and J genes are TRBV7-9 and TRBJ2-5; the D call may be TRBD1 or TRBD2 (7 bases each). The CDR3 has 14 amino acids. The V end lost 6 bases, the J end lost 3 bases, and 14 bases lay between the germline ends. Germline-derived CDR1 and CDR2 are SEHNR and FQNEAQ (reference sequence). Here the CDR3 reads CASRKPGGEETQYF. In DNA form, the CDR3 reads TGTGCCAGCAGGAAACCAGGGGGGGAAGAGACCCAGTACTTC. The full variable domain, with the rest looked up from reference TRBV7-9 and TRBJ2-5, is DTGVSQNPRHKITKRGQNVTFRCDPISEHNRLYWYRQTLGQGPEFLTYFQNEAQLEKSRLLSDRFSAERPKGSFSTLEIQRTEQGDSAMYLCASRKPGGEETQYFGPGTRLLVL.